The clone carrying this TCR beta chain was recorded at least ten times. Its antigen remains unknown. The sorted libraries involved the use of about 910,000 CD4+ or CD8+ T cells. The sample comes from a study of neurological immune-mediated disorders. The study's findings and limits: None of the CDR3 amino acid sequences of expanded clones were shared across subjects, and this suggested private repertoires in all groups.

It was by 5'RACE with 10-nucleotide random UMIs that the cDNA was made. TCRdb passed the 5' RACE reads through MiXCR, listing each CDR3 protein once. The sample records roughly 30,000 distinct CDR3 sequences, 5.5% to 6% being singletons. This CDR3 region has 16 residues. Germline loops: CDR1 SGHRS, CDR2 YFSETQ. V dropped 1 base and J dropped 0 bases, with 11 bases sitting between them. Sequencing was carried out using CD4+ T cells from blood. The sequence derives from a woman between 45 and 65 years old in good health. V usage is TRBV5-1 and J usage is TRBJ2-1, with D uncertain. The CDR3 region is CASSLRGPSSYNEQFF. CDR3 coding DNA: TGCGCCAGCAGCTTGCGAGGCCCGAGCTCCTACAATGAGCAGTTCTTC.